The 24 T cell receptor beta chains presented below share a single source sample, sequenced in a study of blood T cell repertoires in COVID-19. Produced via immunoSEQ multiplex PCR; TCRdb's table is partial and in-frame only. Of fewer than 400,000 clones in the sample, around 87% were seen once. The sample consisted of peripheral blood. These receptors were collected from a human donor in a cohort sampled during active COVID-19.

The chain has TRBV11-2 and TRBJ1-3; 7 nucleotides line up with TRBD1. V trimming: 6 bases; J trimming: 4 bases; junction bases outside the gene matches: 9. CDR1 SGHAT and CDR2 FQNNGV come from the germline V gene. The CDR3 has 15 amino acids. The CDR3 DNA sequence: TGTGCCAGCAGTTCCGTTTTGGGACAGGGAAACACCATATATTTT. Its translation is CASSSVLGQGNTIYF.

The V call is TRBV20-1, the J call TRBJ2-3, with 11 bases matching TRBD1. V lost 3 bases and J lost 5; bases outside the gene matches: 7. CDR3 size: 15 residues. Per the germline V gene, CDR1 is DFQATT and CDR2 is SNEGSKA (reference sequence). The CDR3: CSASSRDRGGDTQYF. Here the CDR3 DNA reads TGCAGTGCTAGTAGTCGGGACAGGGGGGGAGATACGCAGTATTTT.

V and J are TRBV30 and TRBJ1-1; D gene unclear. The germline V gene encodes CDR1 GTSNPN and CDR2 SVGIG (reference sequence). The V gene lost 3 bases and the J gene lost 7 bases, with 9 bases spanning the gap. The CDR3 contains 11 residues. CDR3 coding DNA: TGTGCCTGGAGGCTACCTGGTGAAGCTTTCTTT. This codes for CAWRLPGEAFF.

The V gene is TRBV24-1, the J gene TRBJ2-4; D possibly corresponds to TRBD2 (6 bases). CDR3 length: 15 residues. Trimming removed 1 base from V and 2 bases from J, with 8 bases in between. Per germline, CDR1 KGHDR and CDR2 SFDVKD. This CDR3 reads CATSDFTSSKNIQYF. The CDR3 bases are TGTGCCACCAGTGATTTTACTAGCTCCAAAAACATTCAGTACTTC.

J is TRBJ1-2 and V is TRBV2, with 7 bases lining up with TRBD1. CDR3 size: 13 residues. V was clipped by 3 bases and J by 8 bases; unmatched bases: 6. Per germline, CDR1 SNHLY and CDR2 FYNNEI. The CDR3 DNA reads TGTGCCAGCAGTGACGGCAGGGGGAGCGGCTACACCTTC. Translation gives CASSDGRGSGYTF.

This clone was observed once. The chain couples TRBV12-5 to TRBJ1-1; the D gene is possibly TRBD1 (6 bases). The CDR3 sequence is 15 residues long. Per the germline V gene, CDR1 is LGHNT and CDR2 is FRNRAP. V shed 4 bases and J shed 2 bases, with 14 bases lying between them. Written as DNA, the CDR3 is TGTGCTAGTGGTTGGTCCGGGGGGCCCAACACTGAAGCTTTCTTT. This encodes CASGWSGGPNTEAFF.

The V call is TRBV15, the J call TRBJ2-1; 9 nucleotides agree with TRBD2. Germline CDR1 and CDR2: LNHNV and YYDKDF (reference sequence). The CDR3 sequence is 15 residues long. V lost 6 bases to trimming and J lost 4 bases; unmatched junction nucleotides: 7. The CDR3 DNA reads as TGTGCCACCAGTACCGGGACTAGCACATACAATGAGCAGTTCTTC. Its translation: CATSTGTSTYNEQFF.

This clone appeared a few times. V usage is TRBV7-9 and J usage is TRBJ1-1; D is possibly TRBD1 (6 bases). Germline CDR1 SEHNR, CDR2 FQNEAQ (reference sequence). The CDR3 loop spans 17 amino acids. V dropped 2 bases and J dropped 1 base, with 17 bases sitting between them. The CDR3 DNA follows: TGTGCCAGCAGCTTAAGTTCATGGGGGCAGCGGAACACTGAAGCTTTCTTT. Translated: CASSLSSWGQRNTEAFF. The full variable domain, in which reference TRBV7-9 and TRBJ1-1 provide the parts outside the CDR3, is DTGVSQNPRHKITKRGQNVTFRCDPISEHNRLYWYRQTLGQGPEFLTYFQNEAQLEKSRLLSDRFSAERPKGSFSTLEIQRTEQGDSAMYLCASSLSSWGQRNTEAFFGQGTRLTVV.

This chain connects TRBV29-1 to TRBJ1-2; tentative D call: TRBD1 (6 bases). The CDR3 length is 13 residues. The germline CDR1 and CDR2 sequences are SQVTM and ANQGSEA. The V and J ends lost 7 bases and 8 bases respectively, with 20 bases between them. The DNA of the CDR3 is TGCAGCGGCGAAAGACAGGCCATGTGGGGCTACACCTTC. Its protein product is CSGERQAMWGYTF.

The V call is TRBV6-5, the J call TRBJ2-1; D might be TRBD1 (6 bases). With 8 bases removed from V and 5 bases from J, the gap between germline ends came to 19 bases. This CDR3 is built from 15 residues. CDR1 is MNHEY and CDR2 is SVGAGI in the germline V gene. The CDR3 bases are TGTGCCAGCTCCAAAACCGGCCAGGGGAACAATGAGCAGTTCTTC. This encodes CASSKTGQGNNEQFF.

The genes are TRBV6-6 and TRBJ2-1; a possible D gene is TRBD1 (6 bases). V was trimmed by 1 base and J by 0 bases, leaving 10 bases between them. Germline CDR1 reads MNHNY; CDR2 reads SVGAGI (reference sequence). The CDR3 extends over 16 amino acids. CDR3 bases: TGTGCCAGCAGTTACTTTGGACAGAGCTCCTACAATGAGCAGTTCTTC. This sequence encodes CASSYFGQSSYNEQFF.

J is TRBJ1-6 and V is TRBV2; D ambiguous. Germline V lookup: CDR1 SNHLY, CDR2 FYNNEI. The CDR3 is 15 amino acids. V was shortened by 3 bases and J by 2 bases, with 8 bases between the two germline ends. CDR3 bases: TGTGCCAGCAGTGATCTTCAGGCCTATAATTCACCCCTCCACTTT. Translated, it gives CASSDLQAYNSPLHF.

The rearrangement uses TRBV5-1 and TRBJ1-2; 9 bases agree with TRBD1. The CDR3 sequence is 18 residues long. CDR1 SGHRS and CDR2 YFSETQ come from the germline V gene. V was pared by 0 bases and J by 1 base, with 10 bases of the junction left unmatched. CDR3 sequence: CASSLEPAGTGNNYGYTF. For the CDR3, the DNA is TGCGCCAGCAGCTTGGAACCCGCCGGGACAGGGAATAACTATGGCTACACCTTC.

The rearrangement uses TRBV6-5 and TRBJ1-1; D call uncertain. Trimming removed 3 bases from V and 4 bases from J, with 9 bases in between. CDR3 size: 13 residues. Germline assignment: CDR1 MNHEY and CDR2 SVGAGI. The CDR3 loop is CASSYTAATEAFF. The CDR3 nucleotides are TGTGCCAGCAGTTATACAGCAGCCACTGAAGCTTTCTTT.

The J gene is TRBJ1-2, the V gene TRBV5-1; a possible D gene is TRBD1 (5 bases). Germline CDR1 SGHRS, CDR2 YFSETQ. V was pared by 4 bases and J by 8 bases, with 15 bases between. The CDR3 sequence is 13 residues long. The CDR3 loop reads CASSLAGQGGYTF. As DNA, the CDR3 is TGCGCCAGCAGCCTCGCGGGGCAGGGCGGCTACACCTTC.

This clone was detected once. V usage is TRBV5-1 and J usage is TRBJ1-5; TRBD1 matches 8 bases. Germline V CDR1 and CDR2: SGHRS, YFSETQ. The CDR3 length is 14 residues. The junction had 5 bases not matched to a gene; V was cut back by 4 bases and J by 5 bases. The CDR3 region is CASSRGTGDQPQHF. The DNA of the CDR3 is TGCGCCAGCAGCCGAGGGACAGGAGATCAGCCCCAGCATTTT.

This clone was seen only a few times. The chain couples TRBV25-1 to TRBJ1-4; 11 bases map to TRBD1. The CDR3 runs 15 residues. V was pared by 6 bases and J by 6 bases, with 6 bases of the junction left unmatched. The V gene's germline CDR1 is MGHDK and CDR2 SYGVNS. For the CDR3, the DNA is TGTGCCAGCAGCGGACAGGGGGCTTCGGATGAAAAACTGTTTTTT. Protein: CASSGQGASDEKLFF.

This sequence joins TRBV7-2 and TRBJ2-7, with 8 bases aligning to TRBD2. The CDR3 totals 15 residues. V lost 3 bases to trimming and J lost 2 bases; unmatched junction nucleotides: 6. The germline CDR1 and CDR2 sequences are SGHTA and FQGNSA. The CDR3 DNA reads TGTGCCAGCAGCTTGGGGACGGGAGGGCCCTACGAGCAGTACTTC. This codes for CASSLGTGGPYEQYF. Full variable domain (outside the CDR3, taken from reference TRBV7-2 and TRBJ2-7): GAGVSQSPSNKVTEKGKDVELRCDPISGHTALYWYRQSLGQGLEFLIYFQGNSAPDKSGLPSDRFSAERTGGSVSTLTIQRTQQEDSAVYLCASSLGTGGPYEQYFGPGTRLTVT.

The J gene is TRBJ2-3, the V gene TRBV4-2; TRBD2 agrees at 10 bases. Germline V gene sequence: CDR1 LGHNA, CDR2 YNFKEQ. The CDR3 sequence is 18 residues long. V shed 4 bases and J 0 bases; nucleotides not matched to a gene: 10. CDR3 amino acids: CASSLRGTSVTSTDTQYF. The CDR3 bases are TGTGCCAGCAGCCTCAGGGGGACTAGCGTCACTAGCACAGATACGCAGTATTTT.

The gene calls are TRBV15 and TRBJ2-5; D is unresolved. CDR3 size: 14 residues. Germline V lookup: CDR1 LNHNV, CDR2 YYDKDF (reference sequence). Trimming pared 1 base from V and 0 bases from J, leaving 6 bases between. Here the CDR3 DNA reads TGTGCCACCAGCAGAGTGCAGGACCAAGAGACCCAGTACTTC. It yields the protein CATSRVQDQETQYF.

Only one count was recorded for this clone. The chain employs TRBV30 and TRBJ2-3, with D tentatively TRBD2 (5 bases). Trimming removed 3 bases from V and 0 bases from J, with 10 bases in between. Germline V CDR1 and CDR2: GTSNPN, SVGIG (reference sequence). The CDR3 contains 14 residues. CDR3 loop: CAWRTPGSTDTQYF. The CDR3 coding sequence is TGTGCCTGGAGGACCCCGGGGAGCACAGATACGCAGTATTTT.

The CDR3, as DNA: TGTGCCACCAGAACGGTAGCTGGAAACACCATATATTTT. Translated: CATRTVAGNTIYF. The chain couples TRBV15 to TRBJ1-3; no clear D gene. Germline CDR1 is LNHNV and CDR2 is YYDKDF (reference sequence). CDR3 length: 13 residues. Deletions cut 6 bases from V and 2 bases from J, with 8 bases between. The variable domain in full, completed from reference TRBV15 and TRBJ1-3, reads DAMVIQNPRYQVTQFGKPVTLSCSQTLNHNVMYWYQQKSSQAPKLLFHYYDKDFNNEADTPDNFQSRRPNTSFCFLDIRSPGLGDTAMYLCATRTVAGNTIYFGEGSWLTVV.

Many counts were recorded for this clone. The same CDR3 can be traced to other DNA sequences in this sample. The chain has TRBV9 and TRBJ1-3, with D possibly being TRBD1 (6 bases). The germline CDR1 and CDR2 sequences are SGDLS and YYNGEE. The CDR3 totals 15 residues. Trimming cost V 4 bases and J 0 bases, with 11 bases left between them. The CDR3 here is CASSQTGISGNTIYF. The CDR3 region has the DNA TGTGCCAGCAGCCAAACAGGGATCTCTGGAAACACCATATATTTT.

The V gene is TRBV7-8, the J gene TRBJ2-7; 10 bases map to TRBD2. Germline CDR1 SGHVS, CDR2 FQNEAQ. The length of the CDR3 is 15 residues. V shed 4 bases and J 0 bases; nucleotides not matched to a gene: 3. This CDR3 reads CASSSLAGDSYEQYF. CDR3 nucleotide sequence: TGTGCCAGCAGCTCCCTAGCGGGAGACTCCTACGAGCAGTACTTC.